This passage covers 10 T cell receptor beta chains from one sample sequenced in a study of shared clonotypes between healthy human individuals. Sequenced by immunoSEQ multiplex PCR; TCRdb stores in-frame clones only, minus some. In the table there are roughly 1 million clones, around 75% of which are singletons. Sequences were obtained from memory CD4+ T cells sorted from blood. As to subset: CD45RA-negative fraction. These receptor sequences come from a man younger than 35 in good health.

The CDR3 DNA reads as TGTGCCTGGAAAGGGGTGGGGCGTAATGAAAAACTGTTTTTT. Amino acids: CAWKGVGRNEKLFF. The chain links TRBV30 to TRBJ1-4, with D possibly matching TRBD1 (5 bases). The germline CDR1 and CDR2 sequences are GTSNPN and SVGIG (reference sequence). This CDR3 region has 14 residues. V was trimmed by 4 bases and J by 4 bases, leaving 13 bases between them.

This chain uses TRBV15 with TRBJ1-6; D may be TRBD1 (5 bases). The CDR3 spans 14 residues. Trimming removed 8 bases at V and 10 bases at J, with 18 bases between. The germline gives CDR1 LNHNV, CDR2 YYDKDF (reference sequence). The CDR3 DNA is TGTGCCACCCAAGGCGGGGCGGTGAACTCACCCCTCCACTTT. It encodes CATQGGAVNSPLHF.

Concerning this clone itself: This CDR3 is also generated by other DNA sequences in the sample. The CDR3 spells CASTSQETQYF. The DNA for the CDR3 is TGTGCCAGCACCTCTCAAGAGACCCAGTACTTC. The J gene is TRBJ2-5, the V gene TRBV28; the D is unclear. Germline lookup yields CDR1 MDHEN and CDR2 SYDVKM. The CDR3 is made up of 11 amino acids. Trimming cost V 7 bases and J 2 bases, with 5 bases left between them.

This rearrangement joins TRBV18 to TRBJ1-5; D gene unclear. The CDR3 has 16 amino acids. V shed 3 bases and J shed 6 bases, with 18 bases lying between them. Germline V gene lookup returns CDR1 KGHSH and CDR2 LQKENI. The CDR3 nucleotides are TGTGCCAGCTCACCGCCGGGCCCCCAATCTAGTCAGCCCCAGCATTTT. Protein product: CASSPPGPQSSQPQHF.

The chain combines TRBV18 with TRBJ2-2; D is unclear. V was trimmed by 7 bases and J by 6 bases, leaving 12 bases between them. The CDR3 length is 13 residues. The germline V gene encodes CDR1 KGHSH and CDR2 LQKENI. CDR3 bases: TGTGCCAGCTTCACCACGGTCCCCGGGGAGCTGTTTTTT. Amino acid sequence: CASFTTVPGELFF. Using reference TRBV18 and TRBJ2-2 for the parts outside the CDR3, the full variable domain is NAGVMQNPRHLVRRRGQEARLRCSPMKGHSHVYWYRQLPEEGLKFMVYLQKENIIDESGMPKERFSAEFPKEGPSILRIQQVVRGDSAAYFCASFTTVPGELFFGEGSRLTVL.

V is TRBV5-5 and J is TRBJ2-5; D not resolved. CDR1 and CDR2 (germline): SGHKS, YYEKEE (reference sequence). CDR3 length equals 14 residues. The V and J ends lost 3 bases and 4 bases respectively, with 13 bases between them. The CDR3 nucleotides are TGTGCCAGCAGCTCAGGCTCCTCCTTAGAGACCCAGTACTTC. Translation gives CASSSGSSLETQYF.

J is TRBJ1-2 and V is TRBV6-5; 7 nucleotides match TRBD1. CDR3 length: 13 amino acids. CDR1 and CDR2 (germline): MNHEY, SVGAGI. V shed 5 bases and J 2 bases; nucleotides not matched to a gene: 2. The CDR3 sequence: CASSPGQNYGYTF. The CDR3 DNA reads TGTGCCAGCAGTCCGGGACAGAACTATGGCTACACCTTC.

The chain links TRBV6-1 to TRBJ2-2, with D uncertain. The V gene's germline CDR1 is MNHNS and CDR2 SASEGT. V lost 2 bases and J 5 bases, leaving 3 bases between the germline ends. The CDR3 is made up of 12 amino acids. CDR3 in amino acids: CASSERTGELFF. The CDR3 nucleotides read TGTGCCAGCAGTGAACGGACCGGGGAGCTGTTTTTT.

The rearrangement links TRBV2 to TRBJ2-1, with D maybe TRBD2 (5 bases). The CDR3 is 12 amino acids. V was pared by 7 bases and J by 7 bases, with 11 bases between. Germline V gives CDR1 SNHLY, CDR2 FYNNEI. The CDR3 loop is CASTYSGNEQFF. Written as DNA, the CDR3 is TGTGCCAGCACCTACTCGGGGAATGAGCAGTTCTTC.

Of note for this clone: At one boundary the junction diverges from the germline segment, which might be a read error. This chain uses TRBV7-7 with TRBJ2-7, with 12 positions matching TRBD1. CDR1 is SSHAT, CDR2 FNYEAQ, per germline (reference sequence). This CDR3 spans 14 amino acids. The CDR3 is CASSGGQGADEQYF. CDR3 nucleotide sequence: TGTGCTAGCAGCGGGGGACAGGGGGCAGACGAGCAGTACTTC.